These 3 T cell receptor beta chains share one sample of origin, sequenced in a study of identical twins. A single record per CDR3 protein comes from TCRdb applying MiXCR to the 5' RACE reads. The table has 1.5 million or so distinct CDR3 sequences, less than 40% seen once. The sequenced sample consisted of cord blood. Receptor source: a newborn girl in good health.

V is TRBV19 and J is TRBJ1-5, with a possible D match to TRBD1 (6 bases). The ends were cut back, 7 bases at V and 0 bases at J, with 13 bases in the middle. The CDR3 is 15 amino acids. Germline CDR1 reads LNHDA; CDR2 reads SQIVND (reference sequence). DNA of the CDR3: TGTGCCAGTAAGCAGGGGTCGTATAGCAATCAGCCCCAGCATTTT. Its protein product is CASKQGSYSNQPQHF.

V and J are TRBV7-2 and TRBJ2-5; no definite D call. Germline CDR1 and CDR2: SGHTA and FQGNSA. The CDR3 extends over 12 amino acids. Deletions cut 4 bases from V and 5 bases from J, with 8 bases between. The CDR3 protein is CASSYKSETQYF. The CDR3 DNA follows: TGTGCCAGCAGCTACAAATCGGAGACCCAGTACTTC.

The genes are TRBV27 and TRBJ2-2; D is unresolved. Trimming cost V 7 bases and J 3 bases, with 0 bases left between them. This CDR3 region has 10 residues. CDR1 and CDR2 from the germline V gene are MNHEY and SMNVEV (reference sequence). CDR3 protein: CASNTGELFF. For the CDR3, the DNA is TGTGCCAGCAACACCGGGGAGCTGTTTTTT.